Following are 3 T cell receptor beta chains from one sample sequenced in a study of beta chain features in type 1 diabetes. Since all of the isolated RNA was reverse transcribed, expressed TCRB transcripts were what got sequenced. Some clones are missing from TCRdb's copy, which holds only in-frame ones; the method was immunoSEQ multiplex PCR. The sample lists about 450,000 clones, about an eighth occurring once. Sequenced: naive CD4+ T cells from blood. These TCRs come from a woman between 18 and 29 years old in good health.

This clone was observed a few times. CDR3: CSVITGENQPQHF. The CDR3 bases are TGCAGCGTTATAACAGGGGAGAATCAGCCCCAGCATTTT. This chain joins TRBV29-1 and TRBJ1-5; TRBD1 matches 7 bases. V shed 5 bases and J 4 bases; nucleotides not matched to a gene: 5. Germline V lookup: CDR1 SQVTM, CDR2 ANQGSEA. This CDR3 has 13 residues.

There are a few counts of this clone. CDR3 nucleotides: TGCGCCAGCAGCTCCTGGACAGGCCAAGAGACCCAGTACTTC. As protein: CASSSWTGQETQYF. The chain couples TRBV5-1 to TRBJ2-5; 7 bases match TRBD1. J lost 1 base, V lost 3 bases, and 3 bases had no gene match. The germline V gene encodes CDR1 SGHRS and CDR2 YFSETQ. The CDR3 runs to 14 residues. The full variable domain, rest sourced from reference TRBV5-1 and TRBJ2-5, is KAGVTQTPRYLIKTRGQQVTLSCSPISGHRSVSWYQQTPGQGLQFLFEYFSETQRNKGNFPGRFSGRQFSNSRSEMNVSTLELGDSALYLCASSSWTGQETQYFGPGTRLLVL.

This clone showed up just a few times. The genes are TRBV5-4 and TRBJ2-7; D possibly matches TRBD1 or TRBD2 (6 bases each). The CDR3 runs 14 residues. V was shortened by 4 bases and J by 3 bases, with 14 bases between the two germline ends. Germline V gene lookup returns CDR1 SGHNT and CDR2 YYREEE (reference sequence). Here the CDR3 reads CASSPGATDYEQYF. DNA of the CDR3: TGTGCCAGCAGCCCGGGGGCTACTGACTACGAGCAGTACTTC.